A single sample is the source of the 15 T cell receptor beta chains below, sequenced in a study of shared clonotypes between healthy human individuals. Profiled with immunoSEQ multiplex PCR; TCRdb holds only in-frame clones, not every one. The repertoire holds some 1,400,000 clones, with roughly 96% as singletons. The source material was naive CD4+ T cells sorted from blood. Documented subset: CD45RA+ positively selected. All receptors come from a man aged 25 to 40 in good health.

This chain uses TRBV18 with TRBJ2-7; TRBD1 matches at 7 bases. Trimming at V came to 5 bases and at J to 1 base, leaving 5 bases not matched to a gene. The CDR3 runs to 14 residues. Germline loops: CDR1 KGHSH, CDR2 LQKENI. CDR3 sequence: CASSKRDRSYEQYF. The CDR3 DNA reads TGTGCCAGCTCAAAAAGGGACAGATCCTACGAGCAGTACTTC.

The CDR3 nucleotides are TGTGCCAGTAGTTTAAGAGGTCGGCTAGTCGGCGAGCAGTACTTC. Amino acids: CASSLRGRLVGEQYF. The rearrangement joins TRBV19 to TRBJ2-7; D gene ambiguous. Germline assignment: CDR1 LNHDA and CDR2 SQIVND (reference sequence). V was pared by 5 bases and J by 6 bases, with 20 bases between. The CDR3 consists of 15 residues.

This chain uses TRBV30 with TRBJ2-7, with D maybe TRBD1 (6 bases). V was cut by 1 base and J by 3 bases, with 7 bases left in between. The V gene's germline CDR1 is GTSNPN and CDR2 SVGIG (reference sequence). The CDR3 totals 12 residues. CDR3 amino acids: CAWSGTDYEQYF. The CDR3 DNA is TGTGCCTGGAGTGGGACAGACTACGAGCAGTACTTC.

The chain couples TRBV7-3 to TRBJ2-7; 7 bases agree with TRBD2. V was pared by 5 bases and J by 2 bases, with 9 bases of the junction left unmatched. The V gene's germline CDR1 is SGHTA and CDR2 FQGTGA. CDR3 size: 15 residues. This chain's CDR3 is CASSPLGGGTYEQYF. The DNA of the CDR3 is TGTGCCAGCAGCCCATTGGGGGGAGGGACCTACGAGCAGTACTTC.

The rearrangement uses TRBV11-2 and TRBJ2-5, with TRBD2 matching over 10 bases. Germline assignment: CDR1 SGHAT and CDR2 FQNNGV. The CDR3 is 17 residues long. V gave up 1 base and J gave up 5 bases; unmatched junction bases: 10. Here the CDR3 reads CASSLVPPSGSQETQYF. Here the CDR3 DNA reads TGTGCCAGCAGCTTAGTCCCCCCTAGCGGGAGTCAGGAGACCCAGTACTTC. The variable domain in full, with the rest retrieved from reference TRBV11-2 and TRBJ2-5, is EAGVAQSPRYKIIEKRQSVAFWCNPISGHATLYWYQQILGQGPKLLIQFQNNGVVDDSQLPKDRFSAERLKGVDSTLKIQPAKLEDSAVYLCASSLVPPSGSQETQYFGPGTRLLVL.

This chain uses TRBV5-8 with TRBJ2-5, with 7 bases matching TRBD2. The CDR3 loop spans 15 amino acids. Losses at the gene ends were 0 bases for V and 1 base for J; bases not matched to a gene: 3. Germline CDR1 and CDR2: SGHTS and YDEGEE. CDR3 DNA sequence: TGTGCCAGCAGCTTGGCCGGGGGGTTCCAAGAGACCCAGTACTTC. This codes for CASSLAGGFQETQYF.

The chain is built from TRBV28 and TRBJ2-1; 8 nucleotides line up with TRBD2. The CDR3 spans 15 residues. CDR1 and CDR2 from the germline V gene are MDHEN and SYDVKM. The junction had 11 bases not matched to a gene; V was cut back by 7 bases and J by 6 bases. CDR3 protein: CASNPSGSRRNEQFF. Here the CDR3 DNA reads TGTGCCAGCAACCCAAGCGGGAGTAGGCGCAATGAGCAGTTCTTC.

The chain has TRBV2 and TRBJ2-1; the D gene is possibly TRBD2 (7 bases). The CDR3 extends over 13 amino acids. Per germline, CDR1 SNHLY and CDR2 FYNNEI. V lost 8 bases, J lost 4 bases, and 12 bases lay in between. CDR3 DNA sequence: TGTGCCAGCGCGGGGGCAACTTACAATGAGCAGTTCTTC. Amino acids: CASAGATYNEQFF.

The chain recombines TRBV10-1 with TRBJ1-5; D remains unclear. CDR1 and CDR2 (germline): WNHNN, SYGVQD (reference sequence). This CDR3 has 12 residues. Trimming cost V 4 bases and J 3 bases, with 4 bases left between them. The CDR3 region is CASSVNNQPQHF. The CDR3 DNA is TGCGCCAGCAGTGTAAACAATCAGCCCCAGCATTTT.

This chain joins TRBV7-2 and TRBJ1-4, with 9 bases that match TRBD1. Looked up from germline, CDR1 is SGHTA and CDR2 is FQGNSA. The CDR3 has 17 amino acids. The V gene end was trimmed by 1 base and the J gene end by 8 bases; junction bases not matched to a gene: 11. The CDR3 nucleotides read TGTGCCAGCAGCTTAGTGGGTCCCGGGACAGGGTACGAAAAACTGTTTTTT. As protein: CASSLVGPGTGYEKLFF.

The table lists this clone with a count of one. This chain joins TRBV5-1 and TRBJ2-1, with TRBD2 matching over 11 bases. Germline CDR1 is SGHRS and CDR2 is YFSETQ. Trimming at V came to 3 bases and at J to 5 bases, leaving 13 bases not matched to a gene. The CDR3 contains 18 residues. The CDR3 protein is CASSSLAGGLPRNNEQFF. The CDR3 coding sequence is TGCGCCAGCAGCTCTCTAGCGGGAGGTTTACCCAGGAACAATGAGCAGTTCTTC. Using reference TRBV5-1 and TRBJ2-1 for the parts outside the CDR3, the full variable domain is KAGVTQTPRYLIKTRGQQVTLSCSPISGHRSVSWYQQTPGQGLQFLFEYFSETQRNKGNFPGRFSGRQFSNSRSEMNVSTLELGDSALYLCASSSLAGGLPRNNEQFFGPGTRLTVL.

The genes are TRBV10-3 and TRBJ2-3, with 9 bases lining up with TRBD2. The V gene's germline CDR1 is ENHRY and CDR2 SYGVKD. This CDR3 is built from 14 residues. Trimming cost V 11 bases and J 2 bases; bases outside gene matches: 8. The CDR3 region is CAVLTSGSTDTQYF. CDR3 DNA: TGTGCCGTCCTGACTAGCGGATCCACAGATACGCAGTATTTT.

The CDR3 spells CASSKAVRDRDGTGELFF. The CDR3 DNA reads as TGTGCCAGCAGCAAAGCGGTCCGGGACAGGGATGGTACCGGGGAGCTGTTTTTT. The chain recombines TRBV21-1 with TRBJ2-2; TRBD1 is the table's D call, not checked against the DNA. TRBV21-1 is noted as a pseudogene. The CDR3 runs to 18 residues.

The chain links TRBV11-3 to TRBJ2-5; TRBD2 aligns across 7 bases. Germline trimming cut 1 base from V and 3 bases from J; bases unmatched to any gene: 8. CDR3 length: 16 amino acids. Germline lookup yields CDR1 SGHNT and CDR2 YENEEA. The CDR3 sequence is CASSLGSFAGEETQYF. DNA of the CDR3: TGTGCCAGCAGCTTAGGTAGTTTCGCGGGAGAAGAGACCCAGTACTTC.

About this clone itself: The sample has other DNA sequences that encode this CDR3 too. The V and J genes are TRBV11-3 and TRBJ2-5; D not certain. V dropped 1 base and J dropped 0 bases, with 6 bases sitting between them. Germline V gives CDR1 SGHNT, CDR2 YENEEA. This CDR3 spans 14 amino acids. The CDR3 here is CASSLGGNQETQYF. For the CDR3, the DNA is TGTGCCAGCAGCTTAGGTGGAAACCAAGAGACCCAGTACTTC.